This T cell receptor (beta chain) was sequenced in a study of shared clonotypes between healthy human individuals. General observations from the study: In general, naive subsets displayed greater estimated richness than memory subsets did. Only a few donors were included, so the genetic and exposure-history diversity represented was limited.

Sequenced by immunoSEQ multiplex PCR; TCRdb stores in-frame clones only, minus some. The sample has about 2.3 million clones, under 95% seen once. As to this clone: No antigen is known for it.

J was trimmed by 3 bases and V by 5 bases; bases with no gene match: 4. Germline V CDR1 and CDR2: SGHRS, YFSETQ. This CDR3 region has 15 residues. Sequencing input: naive CD4+ T cells from PBMCs. Sample subset: CD45RA+ positively selected. The clonotype comes from a man aged 18-30 years in good health. Some clones in this sample may be carry-over from other donors' samples. The rearrangement uses TRBV5-1 and TRBJ2-1; TRBD2 matches at 11 bases. CDR3 sequence: CASRAGTSGYNEQFF. The CDR3 region has the DNA TGCGCCAGCAGGGCCGGGACTAGCGGCTACAATGAGCAGTTCTTC.